This T cell receptor (beta chain) was sequenced in a study of CD8 T cells in Susac syndrome (dated by TCRdb to the late 2010s). About the study as a whole: Repertoire sequencing was used to test whether CD8+ T cell activation and differentiation in Susac syndrome was antigen driven. CD8+ T cell repertoire clonality was compared between more than 9 healthy donors, approximately 14 Susac syndrome patients and fewer than 19 multiple sclerosis patients. The paper as a whole reports these results and caveats: The number of individuals in the TCR sequencing and HLA analysis was recognized as being relatively small.

Peripheral blood CD8+ and CD4+ T cells from healthy donors, Susac syndrome patients and multiple sclerosis patients were profiled by high-throughput TCR beta sequencing. The multiple sclerosis controls were treatment-naive patients whose relapsing-remitting disease, either stable or active, fulfilled the revised McDonald criteria. Bulk CD8+ and CD4+ T cells were purified by magnetic negative isolation, whereas CD8+ TEMRA cells were enriched by FACS. Blood was collected in EDTA tubes and processed within 24 hours, with PBMCs isolated through density gradient centrifugation. PBMCs intended for TCR sequencing were cryopreserved in liquid nitrogen and were subsequently thawed in a 37 degrees C water bath. Purity of sorted or isolated CD4+, CD8+ and CD8+ TEMRA cells was at least 90%. In the case of this clonotype: This clone's antigen is unknown. No much larger clonotype is one base removed from it; base qualities were not supplied.

RNA was extracted using the RNeasy kit, and roughly 0.5 to 1 microgram was reverse transcribed with random hexamers. The immunoSEQ multiplex PCR assay, which covers 54 Vbeta and 13 Jbeta segments, was used to amplify TCR beta CDR3 regions. Bias from PCR amplification was corrected by using a synthetic template baseline for primer optimization and for computational correction. As for how the authors treated the data: Reads were assigned to V, D and J genes according to IMGT and analyzed in immunoSEQ Analyzer, with only productive sequences retained. Clonality was calculated as one minus the Shannon entropy normalized by log2 of the number of productive unique sequences. For each patient and control, public and private clones were evaluated within the 100 most prevalent clones. A clone was defined as Susac-specific if it was absent from the healthy and MS cohorts, from about a thousand published viral clones and from other ImmuneACCESS disease sequences. The raw public reads went through TCRdb reprocessing: fastp at Q25, MiXCR clone calling, in-frame beta chains kept. Entries that share a CDR3 protein sequence are merged under the most common genes and DNA. TCRdb's processing, not the authors' own work, is the source of the V and J calls. The sample records some 450,000 distinct CDR3 sequences, around 83% of which are singletons. Approximately 0.12% of the sample is held by the ten biggest clonotypes.

The germline V gene gives CDR1 as LGHNA and CDR2 as YNFKEQ. V and J are truncated by 0 bases and 6 bases respectively, leaving an intervening sequence of 8 bases. The CDR3 contains 13 residues, cysteine and phenylalanine counted. Just CDR3 DNA is preserved here, 39 bases in frame from base 1. This clonotype was sampled from a human donor with multiple sclerosis. The rearrangement joined TRBV4-2 to TRBJ1-1; the D gene remains uncertain. Sequencing was done on a sample of CD8+ T cells from PBMCs. In nucleotides, the sequence is TGTGCCAGCAGCCAAGAGGGTCCCCCTGAAGCTTTCTTT. The translation is CASSQEGPPEAFF.